This passage covers 4 T cell receptor beta chains from one sample sequenced in a study of TET2 disruption in CD19-targeted CAR T cells. The treatment here: autologous CTL019 cells: CD19 CAR with 4-1BB and CD3 zeta domains. Their recognized antigens are unknown. TCRdb's table, derived via immunoSEQ multiplex PCR, lists solely in-frame clones and lacks some. This repertoire comprises approximately 27,000 clones; its ten largest clones make up approximately 2%. This specimen was CD8- CAR+ T cells sorted from cultured blood T cells, taken for CD19 CAR T cell therapy. As to subset: CD8-negative CAR-positive T cells from the infusion product. The receptors were sampled from an older man with chronic lymphocytic leukemia.

A word on this clone: The read comes to an end 3 residues before the CDR3 does, leaving the germline J gene to fill in the end. The chain carries TRBV9 and TRBJ2-7; weak D call: TRBD1 (5 bases). V lost 2 bases and J lost 5, with 17 bases in between. The germline V gene encodes CDR1 SGDLS and CDR2 YYNGEE. The CDR3 extends over 15 amino acids. Partial CDR3 DNA: TGTGCCAGCAGCGTGGGTCAAGGGGCGCACGACGAG. The encoded protein is CASSVGQGAHDE. The whole CDR3 reads CASSVGQGAHDEQYF.

For this clone: The read finishes 3 residues shy of the CDR3 end, and the germline J gene is used to complete it. The genes are TRBV28 and TRBJ2-2, with 9 nucleotides matching TRBD1. V shed 6 bases and J 5 bases; nucleotides not matched to a gene: 4. CDR1 and CDR2 from the germline V gene are MDHEN and SYDVKM. The CDR3 has 14 residues. CDR3 amino acids: CASRGQGGTGELFF. The DNA read from the CDR3 is TGTGCCAGCAGGGGACAGGGCGGAACCGGGGAG.

About this clone: The read falls 3 residues short of the CDR3 end, and the missing part is taken from the germline J gene. The rearrangement uses TRBV30 and TRBJ2-4; tentatively, D is TRBD1 (6 bases). Germline V CDR1 and CDR2: GTSNPN, SVGIG (reference sequence). CDR3 length: 15 residues. The CDR3 bases that were read are TGTGCCTGGAGTGTAAGGAACAGGGCCCATCAGCCT. Encoded protein: CAWSVRNRAHQP. The entire CDR3 reads CAWSVRNRAHQPQYF.

Worth noting for this clone: The read stops 3 residues short of the end of the CDR3; the missing end is completed from the germline J gene. Other nucleotide sequences from this sample produce the same CDR3. The V call is TRBV18, the J call TRBJ1-3; no reliable D call. The V and J ends lost 1 base and 0 bases respectively, with 10 bases between them. Germline CDR1 reads KGHSH; CDR2 reads LQKENI. This CDR3 spans 16 amino acids. The covered CDR3 bases are TGTGCCAGCTCACCACAGGGTGTGGACTCTGGAAACACC. It translates to CASSPQGVDSGNT. The CDR3 reads in full as CASSPQGVDSGNTIYF. Looking up the rest from reference TRBV18 and TRBJ1-3 gives the full variable domain: NAGVMQNPRHLVRRRGQEARLRCSPMKGHSHVYWYRQLPEEGLKFMVYLQKENIIDESGMPKERFSAEFPKEGPSILRIQQVVRGDSAAYFCASSPQGVDSGNTIYFGEGSWLTVV.